The clone carrying this T cell receptor beta chain was observed a handful of times. Its antigen is still unknown. The CDR3 spans 13 residues. The germline CDR1 and CDR2 sequences are SGHRS and YFSETQ. V lost 6 bases and J lost 0, with 9 bases in between. This record comes from a study of beta chain features in type 1 diabetes. Study in general: Similarity in age, gender and cell yields was seen between patients and healthy donors. Regarding the study as a whole: When VDJ junctions were examined, type 1 diabetes patients showed fewer insertions and more deletions. Among patients with Type 1 diabetes, TCRB CDR3s were moderately but significantly shorter in every one of the four CD4+ subsets.

The isolated RNA, all of it, was reverse transcribed, so expressed TCRB transcripts were what got sequenced. Roughly 3.6 million reads per sample were averaged for naive, central memory and regulatory samples. Libraries were prepared by immunoSEQ multiplex PCR; TCRdb keeps only in-frame clonotypes and omits some of them. The table has over 600,000 clones, approximately 13% seen once. The chain couples TRBV5-1 to TRBJ2-5; D may match TRBD1 or TRBD2 (5 bases each). Sequenced sample: naive CD4+ T cells from blood. The TCR originated in a man in his thirties or forties with type 1 diabetes. Written as DNA, the CDR3 is TGCGCCAGCATCGGGACGGACCAAGAGACCCAGTACTTC. This sequence encodes CASIGTDQETQYF.